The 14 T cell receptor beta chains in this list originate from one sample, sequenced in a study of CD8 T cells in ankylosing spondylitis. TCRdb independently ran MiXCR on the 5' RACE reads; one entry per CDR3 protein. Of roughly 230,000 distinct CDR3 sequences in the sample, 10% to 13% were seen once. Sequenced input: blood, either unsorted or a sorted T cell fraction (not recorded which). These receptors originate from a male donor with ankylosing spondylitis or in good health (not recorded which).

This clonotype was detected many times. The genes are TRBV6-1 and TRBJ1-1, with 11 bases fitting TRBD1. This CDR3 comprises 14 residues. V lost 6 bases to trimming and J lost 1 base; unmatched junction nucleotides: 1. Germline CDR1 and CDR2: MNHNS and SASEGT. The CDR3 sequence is CASRGQGGNTEAFF. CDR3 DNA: TGTGCCAGCAGGGGACAGGGGGGGAACACTGAAGCTTTCTTT.

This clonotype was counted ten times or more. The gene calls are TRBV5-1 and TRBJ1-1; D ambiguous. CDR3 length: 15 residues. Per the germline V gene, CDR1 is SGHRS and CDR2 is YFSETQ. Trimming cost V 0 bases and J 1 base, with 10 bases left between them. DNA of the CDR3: TGCGCCAGCAGCTTGGATACGGGTCGGAACACTGAAGCTTTCTTT. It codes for CASSLDTGRNTEAFF.

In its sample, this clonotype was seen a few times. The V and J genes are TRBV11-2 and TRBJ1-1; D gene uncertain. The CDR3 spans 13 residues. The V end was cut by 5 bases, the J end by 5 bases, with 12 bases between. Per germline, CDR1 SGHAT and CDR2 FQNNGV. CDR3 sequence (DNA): TGTGCCAGCAGCCCGACACCGGGGACTGAAGCTTTCTTT. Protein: CASSPTPGTEAFF.

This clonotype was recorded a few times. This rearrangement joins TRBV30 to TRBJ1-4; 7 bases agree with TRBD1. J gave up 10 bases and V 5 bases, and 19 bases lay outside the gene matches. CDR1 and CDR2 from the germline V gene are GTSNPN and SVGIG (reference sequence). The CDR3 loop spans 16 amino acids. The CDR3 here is CAWGRLQGGMFGKLFF. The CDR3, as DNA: TGTGCCTGGGGCCGACTCCAGGGGGGGATGTTCGGAAAACTGTTTTTT.

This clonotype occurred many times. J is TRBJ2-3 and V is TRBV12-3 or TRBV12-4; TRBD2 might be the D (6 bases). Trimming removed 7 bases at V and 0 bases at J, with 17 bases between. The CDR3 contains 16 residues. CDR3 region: CASTPEILASTDTQYF. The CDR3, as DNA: TGTGCCAGCACTCCAGAAATTCTAGCGAGCACAGATACGCAGTATTTT.

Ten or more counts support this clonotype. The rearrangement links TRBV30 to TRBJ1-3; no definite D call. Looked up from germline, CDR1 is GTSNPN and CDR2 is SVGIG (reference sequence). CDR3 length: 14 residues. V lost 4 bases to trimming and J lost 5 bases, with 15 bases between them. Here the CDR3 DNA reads TGTGCCTGGACCCATCCGTATTATAGAAACACCATATATTTT. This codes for CAWTHPYYRNTIYF.

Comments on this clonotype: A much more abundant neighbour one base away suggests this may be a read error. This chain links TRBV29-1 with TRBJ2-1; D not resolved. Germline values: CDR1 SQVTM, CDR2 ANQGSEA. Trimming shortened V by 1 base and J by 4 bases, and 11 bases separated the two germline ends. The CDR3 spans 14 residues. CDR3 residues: CSVEADLGYNEQFF. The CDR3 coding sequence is TGCAGCGTTGAAGCCGACCTGGGGTACAATGAGCAGTTCTTC.

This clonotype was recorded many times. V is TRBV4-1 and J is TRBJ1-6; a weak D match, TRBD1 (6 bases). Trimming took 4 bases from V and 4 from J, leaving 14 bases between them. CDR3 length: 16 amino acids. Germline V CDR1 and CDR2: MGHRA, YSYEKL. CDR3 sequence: CASSPGADSYNSPLHF. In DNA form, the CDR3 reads TGCGCCAGCAGCCCAGGGGCCGATTCGTATAATTCACCCCTCCACTTT.

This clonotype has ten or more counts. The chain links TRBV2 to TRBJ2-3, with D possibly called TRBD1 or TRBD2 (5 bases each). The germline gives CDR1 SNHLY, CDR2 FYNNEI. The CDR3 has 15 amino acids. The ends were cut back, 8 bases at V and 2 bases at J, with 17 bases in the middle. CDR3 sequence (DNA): TGTGCCAGCCAATTTACCGGGACCGACACAGATACGCAGTATTTT. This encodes CASQFTGTDTDTQYF. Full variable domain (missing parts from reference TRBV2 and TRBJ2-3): EPEVTQTPSHQVTQMGQEVILRCVPISNHLYFYWYRQILGQKVEFLVSFYNNEISEKSEIFDDQFSVERPDGSNFTLKIRSTKLEDSAMYFCASQFTGTDTDTQYFGPGTRLTVL.

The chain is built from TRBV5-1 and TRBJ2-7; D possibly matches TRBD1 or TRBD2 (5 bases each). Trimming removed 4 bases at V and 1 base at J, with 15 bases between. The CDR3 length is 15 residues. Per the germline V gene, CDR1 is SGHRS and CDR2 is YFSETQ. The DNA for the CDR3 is TGCGCCAGCAGCGGAAGCCGGGACGGATCCTACGAGCAGTACTTC. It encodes CASSGSRDGSYEQYF.

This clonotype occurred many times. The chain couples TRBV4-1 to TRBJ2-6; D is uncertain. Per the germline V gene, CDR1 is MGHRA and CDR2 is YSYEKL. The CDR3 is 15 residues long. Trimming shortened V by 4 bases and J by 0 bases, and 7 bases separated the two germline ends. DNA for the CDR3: TGCGCCAGCAGCCCGGATCTCTCTGGGGCCAACGTCCTGACTTTC. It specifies CASSPDLSGANVLTF.

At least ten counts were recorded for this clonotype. In nucleotides, the CDR3 is TGTGCCAGCAGCCACGGGACAGGGGCCCACTACGAGCAGTACTTC. This codes for CASSHGTGAHYEQYF. V usage is TRBV4-2 and J usage is TRBJ2-7; 10 bases align to TRBD1. Trimming removed 3 bases from V and 3 bases from J; junction bases left unmatched: 5. This CDR3 comprises 15 residues. Germline lookup yields CDR1 LGHNA and CDR2 YNFKEQ.

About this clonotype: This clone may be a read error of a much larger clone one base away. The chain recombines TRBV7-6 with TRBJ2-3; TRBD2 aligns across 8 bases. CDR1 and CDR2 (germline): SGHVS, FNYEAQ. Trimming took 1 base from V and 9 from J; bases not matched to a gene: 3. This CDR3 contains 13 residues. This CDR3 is CASSLETSDTQYF. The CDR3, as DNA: TGTGCCAGCAGCTTAGAGACTAGCGACACGCAGTATTTT.

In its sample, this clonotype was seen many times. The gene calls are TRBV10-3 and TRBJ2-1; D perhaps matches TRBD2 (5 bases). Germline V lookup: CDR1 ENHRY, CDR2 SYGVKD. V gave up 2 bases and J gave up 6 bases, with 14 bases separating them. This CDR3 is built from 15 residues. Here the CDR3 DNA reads TGTGCCATCAGTGAGGTGGCGGGCCTGTTCAATGAGCAGTTCTTC. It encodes CAISEVAGLFNEQFF.